The clone carrying this T cell receptor beta chain was seen a handful of times. Researchers made TCR beta libraries by using iRepertoire HTBI primers and running Arm-PCR on CDR3 regions. TCRdb reprocessed the multiplex PCR reads with MiXCR, giving one entry per CDR3 protein. Of roughly 440,000 distinct CDR3 sequences listed, roughly 15% are singletons. The sample originates from a study of regulatory T cells in long-lasting Graves disease. Time point given: newly diagnosed GD, antithyroid drugs for less than 3 months. The TCR library used RNA extracted from PBMCs. The data also belong to a second study, concerning T cells in Graves' hyperthyroidism and ophthalmopathy.

Specimen: peripheral blood mononuclear cells (PBMCs), collected at new diagnosis, from a patient treated with antithyroid drugs. This TCR came from a woman between 18 and 30 years old with Graves disease.

The CDR3 spells CASSYAQDSEAFF. The CDR3 DNA sequence: TGTGCCAGCAGTTATGCACAGGACAGTGAAGCTTTCTTT. The V call is TRBV28, the J call TRBJ1-1; D may be TRBD1 (6 bases). The germline V gene encodes CDR1 MDHEN and CDR2 SYDVKM. The CDR3 extends over 13 amino acids. V lost 4 bases, J lost 7 bases, and 13 bases lay in between.